Below are 13 T cell receptor beta chains sequenced from a single sample in a study of sequential checkpoint blockade in melanoma. Treatment described: randomized to nivolumab then ipilimumab (arm A) or the reverse (arm B). Profiled with immunoSEQ multiplex PCR; TCRdb holds only in-frame clones, not every one. The sample gives approximately 10,000 clones, roughly four fifths of which show up once; under 13% is in the top ten. The sequenced sample was CD8+ T cells sorted from blood (inferred from file names), obtained from a patient given nivolumab and ipilimumab in sequence. The source is a human donor with melanoma.

J is TRBJ2-5 and V is TRBV4-1; 7 nucleotides match TRBD1. The better agreement between TRBJ2-7 and the DNA end casts doubt on the J call. This CDR3 region has 15 residues. The germline gives CDR1 MGHRA, CDR2 YSYEKL. The CDR3 bases are TGCGCCAGCAGCCAAGTCCCTACAGGGGAGTACGAGCAGTACTTC. The encoded protein is CASSQVPTGEYEQYF.

The table lists this clone with a few counts. The chain is built from TRBV5-3 and TRBJ1-2, with TRBD1 identical over 10 bases. TRBV5-3 is sorted into the ORF group, with uncertain function. This CDR3 is 13 amino acids long. V was pared by 8 bases and J by 8 bases, with 9 bases of the junction left unmatched. CDR3 coding DNA: TGTGCCAGCAGAATCGGACAGGGGGAAGGCTACACCTTC. Translating it yields CASRIGQGEGYTF.

The rearrangement links TRBV6-1 to TRBJ2-1; D may be TRBD2 (5 bases). The V gene's germline CDR1 is MNHNS and CDR2 SASEGT. V was trimmed by 0 bases and J by 8 bases, leaving 17 bases between them. This CDR3 has 16 amino acids. The CDR3 DNA sequence: TGTGCCAGCAGTGAAGCGGTGGTAGCGACCATGGATGAGCAGTTCTTC. Its protein is CASSEAVVATMDEQFF.

The chain links TRBV27 to TRBJ2-2; maybe TRBD1 (5 bases). The CDR3 is 14 residues long. CDR1 is MNHEY, CDR2 SMNVEV, per germline (reference sequence). Trimming cost V 4 bases and J 2 bases, with 8 bases left between them. The CDR3: CASSWGFNTGELFF. In DNA, the CDR3 is TGTGCCAGCAGTTGGGGCTTTAACACCGGGGAGCTGTTTTTT.

The chain employs TRBV9 and TRBJ2-3; TRBD2 matches at 7 bases. This CDR3 region has 18 residues. J was trimmed by 0 bases and V by 0 bases; bases with no gene match: 10. From germline, CDR1 is SGDLS and CDR2 YYNGEE. CDR3 sequence (DNA): TGTGCCAGCAGCGTAGTGGGAGGCGGGAGTTGGAGCACAGATACGCAGTATTTT. Translating gives CASSVVGGGSWSTDTQYF.

V is TRBV6-5 and J is TRBJ2-6; 7 bases are shared with TRBD1. The CDR3 spans 14 residues. Looked up from germline, CDR1 is MNHEY and CDR2 is SVGAGI. J lost 3 bases, V lost 10 bases, and 6 bases had no gene match. DNA of the CDR3: TGTGCCACAACAGGGGATAGTGGGGCCAACGTCCTGACTTTC. Amino acid sequence: CATTGDSGANVLTF.

The chain couples TRBV4-1 to TRBJ2-2; 9 bases agree with TRBD2. Germline lookup yields CDR1 MGHRA and CDR2 YSYEKL. V gave up 0 bases and J gave up 5 bases; unmatched junction bases: 4. There are 16 residues in the CDR3. The CDR3 is CASSQERAGGTGELFF. The CDR3 DNA follows: TGCGCCAGCAGCCAAGAAAGGGCGGGAGGGACCGGGGAGCTGTTTTTT.

In its sample, this clone is large (0.1 to 1%). V gene TRBV4-1 combines with J gene TRBJ2-3; D gene uncertain. Trimming stripped 1 base from V and 1 base from J, with 9 bases between. This CDR3 has 15 amino acids. Germline V gene lookup returns CDR1 MGHRA and CDR2 YSYEKL. CDR3 protein: CASSQGADRTDTQYF. CDR3 DNA sequence: TGCGCCAGCAGCCAAGGGGCAGATCGCACAGATACGCAGTATTTT.

The chain uses TRBV28 and TRBJ2-1, with D possibly matching TRBD2 (6 bases). The CDR3 extends over 13 amino acids. Germline V gene data show CDR1 as MDHEN and CDR2 as SYDVKM. Trimming took 3 bases from V and 10 from J, leaving 13 bases between them. This CDR3 is CASSLARSGEQFF. Here the CDR3 DNA reads TGTGCCAGCAGTTTGGCCCGTAGCGGAGAGCAGTTCTTC.

Only one count was recorded for this clone. This chain uses TRBV28 with TRBJ2-3; possible D gene TRBD2, 6 bases. Germline V gene data show CDR1 as MDHEN and CDR2 as SYDVKM. V lost 6 bases, J lost 6 bases, and 13 bases lay in between. The CDR3 is 13 amino acids. The CDR3 nucleotides read TGTGCCAGCAGACTAGCCCCCCGGGATACGCAGTATTTT. Translation: CASRLAPRDTQYF.

This clone was observed a few times. The gene calls are TRBV4-1 and TRBJ1-5; D is possibly TRBD1 (6 bases). Per the germline V gene, CDR1 is MGHRA and CDR2 is YSYEKL. The CDR3 consists of 17 residues. Trimming removed 2 bases at V and 0 bases at J, with 14 bases between. The CDR3 DNA sequence: TGCGCCAGCAGCCAAAAGAGCCACAGGGATAGCAATCAGCCCCAGCATTTT. It specifies CASSQKSHRDSNQPQHF.

The V call is TRBV9, the J call TRBJ1-1, with TRBD1 as a possible D gene (6 bases). Trimming took off 4 bases at V and 0 bases at J, with 13 bases between the two ends. The CDR3 covers 15 residues. Germline-derived CDR1 and CDR2 are SGDLS and YYNGEE. DNA for the CDR3: TGTGCCAGCAGCCCGTGGACAGTGATGAACACTGAAGCTTTCTTT. Its translation: CASSPWTVMNTEAFF.

This clone was picked up one time. V usage is TRBV4-1 and J usage is TRBJ2-5; TRBD2 matches at 8 bases. J was trimmed by 7 bases and V by 3 bases; bases with no gene match: 7. Germline CDR1 MGHRA, CDR2 YSYEKL. This CDR3 spans 14 amino acids. This chain's CDR3 is CASSQGTSRGTQYF. The CDR3 DNA reads TGCGCCAGCAGCCAGGGGACTAGTCGGGGGACCCAGTACTTC.